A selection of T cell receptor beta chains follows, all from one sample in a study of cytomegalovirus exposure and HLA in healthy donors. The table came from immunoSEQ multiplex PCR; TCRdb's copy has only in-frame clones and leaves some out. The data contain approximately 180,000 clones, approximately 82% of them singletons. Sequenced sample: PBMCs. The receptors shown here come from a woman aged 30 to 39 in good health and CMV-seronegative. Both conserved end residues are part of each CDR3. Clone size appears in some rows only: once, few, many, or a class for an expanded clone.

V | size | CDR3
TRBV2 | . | CASSLGQGAGYGYTF
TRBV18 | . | CASSAGTTEDTQYF
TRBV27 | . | CASSLLGQGIYEQYF
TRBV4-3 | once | CASSQVSGASGDEQFF
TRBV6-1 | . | CASSEAGRPAFF
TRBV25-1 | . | CASSGTGGMAYNSPLHF
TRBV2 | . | CASRRGSTSNTGELFF
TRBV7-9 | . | CASSLGGQGVDRDTEAFF
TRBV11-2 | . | CASNAGGPLLNTEAFF
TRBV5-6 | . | CASSLKQSAYEQYF
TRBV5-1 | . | CASSLESGSGNQPQHF
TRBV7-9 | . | CASSVRDRESTDTQYF
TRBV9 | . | CASSSGIAGGATDTQYF
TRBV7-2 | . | CASSFPGEKLFF
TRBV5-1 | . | CASSQGQGGGYTF
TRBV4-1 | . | CASSLGQQFENIQYF
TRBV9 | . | CASSAGGLAENEQFF
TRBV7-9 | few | CASSLGGTGTGNTIYF
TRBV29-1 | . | CSVGRDYEQYF
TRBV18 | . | CASSPRSDRVFNQPQHF
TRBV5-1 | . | CASSLGTGVLGSGANVLTF
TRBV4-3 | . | CASSQALAGLSGANVLTF
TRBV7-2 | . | CASSARLVGVSDEQFF
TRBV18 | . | CASSPLGQSPRETQYF
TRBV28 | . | CATYGGTGGGQPQHF
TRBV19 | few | CASTILQGSTEAFF